The 2 T cell receptor beta chains below come from one sample, sequenced in a study of blood T cell repertoires in COVID-19 (TCRdb year 2020). The library was generated by the immunoSEQ multiplex PCR assay. In its TCRdb copy, this immuneACCESS table keeps in-frame sequences only and misses some clones. Where compared with another copy, unresolved V genes explain less than half of these, and the others have no known cause. This sample is represented by some 670,000 clones; 85% to 90% of them were singletons. The top ten hold 0.2% to 0.3% of the sample. The specimen was peripheral blood. Source of these receptors: a woman between 18 and 30 years old with acute or convalescent COVID-19.

There are a few counts of this clone. The V and J genes are TRBV30 and TRBJ1-4, with D perhaps TRBD1 (5 bases). The CDR3 extends over 14 amino acids. In germline, CDR1 is GTSNPN, CDR2 SVGIG (reference sequence). The ends were cut back, 3 bases at V and 4 bases at J, with 12 bases in the middle. Here the CDR3 DNA reads TGTGCCTGGAGAAAACAGGACCTTAATGAAAAACTGTTTTTT. Encoded protein: CAWRKQDLNEKLFF.

The chain links TRBV6-5 to TRBJ2-5, with 9 positions matching TRBD1. The CDR3 sequence is 15 residues long. Germline V gene lookup returns CDR1 MNHEY and CDR2 SVGAGI. J was trimmed by 3 bases and V by 6 bases; bases with no gene match: 8. The CDR3 loop reads CASRPGQGVKETQYF. CDR3 sequence (DNA): TGTGCCAGCAGACCGGGACAGGGCGTAAAAGAGACCCAGTACTTC.